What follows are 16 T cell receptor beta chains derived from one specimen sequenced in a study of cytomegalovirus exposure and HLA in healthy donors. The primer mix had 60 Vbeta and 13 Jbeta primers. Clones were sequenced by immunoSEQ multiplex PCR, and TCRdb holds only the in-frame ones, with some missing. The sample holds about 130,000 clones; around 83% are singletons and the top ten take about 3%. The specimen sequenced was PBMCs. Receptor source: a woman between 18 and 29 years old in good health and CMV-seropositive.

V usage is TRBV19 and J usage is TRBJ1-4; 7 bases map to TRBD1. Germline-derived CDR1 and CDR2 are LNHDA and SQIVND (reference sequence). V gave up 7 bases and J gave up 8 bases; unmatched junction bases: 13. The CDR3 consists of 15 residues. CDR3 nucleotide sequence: TGTGCCAGTACCAAAAGGGGACTAGGGGGCGAAAAACTGTTTTTT. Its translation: CASTKRGLGGEKLFF.

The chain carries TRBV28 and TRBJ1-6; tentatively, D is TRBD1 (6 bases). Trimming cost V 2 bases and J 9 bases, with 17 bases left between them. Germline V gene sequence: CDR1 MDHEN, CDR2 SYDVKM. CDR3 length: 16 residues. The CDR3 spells CASSLALSGEGSPLHF. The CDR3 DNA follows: TGTGCCAGCAGTTTAGCCCTCTCAGGGGAAGGTTCACCCCTCCACTTT.

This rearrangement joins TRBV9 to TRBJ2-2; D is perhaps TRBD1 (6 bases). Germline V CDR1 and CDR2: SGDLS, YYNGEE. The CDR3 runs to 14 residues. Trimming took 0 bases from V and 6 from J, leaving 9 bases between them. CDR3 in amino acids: CASSVVSGAGELFF. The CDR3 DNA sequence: TGTGCCAGCAGCGTAGTTTCAGGGGCCGGGGAGCTGTTTTTT. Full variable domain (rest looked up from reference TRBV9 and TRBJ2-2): DSGVTQTPKHLITATGQRVTLRCSPRSGDLSVYWYQQSLDQGLQFLIQYYNGEERAKGNILERFSAQQFPDLHSELNLSSLELGDSALYFCASSVVSGAGELFFGEGSRLTVL.

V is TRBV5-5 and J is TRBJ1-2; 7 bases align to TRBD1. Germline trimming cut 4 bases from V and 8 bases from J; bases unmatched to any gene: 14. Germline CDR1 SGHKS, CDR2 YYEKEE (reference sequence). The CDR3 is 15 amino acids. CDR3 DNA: TGTGCCAGCAGCCTCGGGACAGCCCCTGCAGTAGGCTACACCTTC. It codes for CASSLGTAPAVGYTF. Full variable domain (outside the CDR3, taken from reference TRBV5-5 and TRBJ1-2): DAGVTQSPTHLIKTRGQQVTLRCSPISGHKSVSWYQQVLGQGPQFIFQYYEKEERGRGNFPDRFSARQFPNYSSELNVNALLLGDSALYLCASSLGTAPAVGYTFGSGTRLTVV.

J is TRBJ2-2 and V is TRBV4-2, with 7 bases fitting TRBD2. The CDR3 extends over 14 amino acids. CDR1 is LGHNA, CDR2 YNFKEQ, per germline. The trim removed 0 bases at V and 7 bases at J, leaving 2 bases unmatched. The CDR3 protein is CASSQEPGGGELFF. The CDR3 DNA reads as TGTGCCAGCAGCCAAGAGCCGGGGGGCGGGGAGCTGTTTTTT.

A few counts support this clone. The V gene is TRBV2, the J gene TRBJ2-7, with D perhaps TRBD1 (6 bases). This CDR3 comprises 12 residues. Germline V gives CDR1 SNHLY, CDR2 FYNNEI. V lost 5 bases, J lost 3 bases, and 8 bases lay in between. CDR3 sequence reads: CASSWTDYEQYF. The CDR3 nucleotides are TGTGCCAGCAGTTGGACAGACTACGAGCAGTACTTC. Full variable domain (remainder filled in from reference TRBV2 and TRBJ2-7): EPEVTQTPSHQVTQMGQEVILRCVPISNHLYFYWYRQILGQKVEFLVSFYNNEISEKSEIFDDQFSVERPDGSNFTLKIRSTKLEDSAMYFCASSWTDYEQYFGPGTRLTVT.

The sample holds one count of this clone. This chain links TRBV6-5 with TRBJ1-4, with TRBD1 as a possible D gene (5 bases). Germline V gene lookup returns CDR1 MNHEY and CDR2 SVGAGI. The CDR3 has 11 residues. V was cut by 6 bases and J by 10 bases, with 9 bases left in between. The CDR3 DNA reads TGTGCCAGCAGGACCGGGGGAAAACTGTTTTTT. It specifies CASRTGGKLFF.

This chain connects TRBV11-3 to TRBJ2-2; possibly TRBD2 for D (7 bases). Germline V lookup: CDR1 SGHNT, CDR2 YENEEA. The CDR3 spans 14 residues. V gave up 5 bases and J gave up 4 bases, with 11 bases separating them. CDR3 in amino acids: CASSARGGTGELFF. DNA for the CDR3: TGTGCCAGCAGCGCTAGGGGGGGCACCGGGGAGCTGTTTTTT.

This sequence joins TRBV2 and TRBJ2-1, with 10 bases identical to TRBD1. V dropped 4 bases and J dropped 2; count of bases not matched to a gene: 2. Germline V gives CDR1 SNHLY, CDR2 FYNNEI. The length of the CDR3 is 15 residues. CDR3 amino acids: CASSAGTGAYNEQFF. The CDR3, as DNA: TGTGCCAGCAGTGCCGGGACAGGGGCCTACAATGAGCAGTTCTTC.

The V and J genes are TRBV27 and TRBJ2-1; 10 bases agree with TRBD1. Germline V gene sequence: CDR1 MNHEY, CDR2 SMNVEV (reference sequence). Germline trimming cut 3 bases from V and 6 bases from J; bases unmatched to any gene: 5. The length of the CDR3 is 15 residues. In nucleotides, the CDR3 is TGTGCCAGCAGTTTGTCTGACAGGGGGCCCAATGAGCAGTTCTTC. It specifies CASSLSDRGPNEQFF.

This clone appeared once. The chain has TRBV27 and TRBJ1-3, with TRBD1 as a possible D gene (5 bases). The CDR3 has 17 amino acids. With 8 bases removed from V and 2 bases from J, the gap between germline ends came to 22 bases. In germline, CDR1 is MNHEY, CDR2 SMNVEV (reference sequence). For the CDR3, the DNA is TGTGCCAGCGAACATGGGGAGGGACTTGTGCCTGGAAACACCATATATTTT. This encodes CASEHGEGLVPGNTIYF.

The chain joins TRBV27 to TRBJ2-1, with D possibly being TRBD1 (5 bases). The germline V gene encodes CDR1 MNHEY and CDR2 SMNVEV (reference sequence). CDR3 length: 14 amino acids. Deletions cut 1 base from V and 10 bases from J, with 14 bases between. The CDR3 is CASSLLDGAREQFF. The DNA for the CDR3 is TGTGCCAGCAGTTTATTGGATGGGGCACGAGAGCAGTTCTTC.

For the CDR3, the DNA is TGTGCCAGCAATTCACAGGGGGCGTTAGGGGAGACCCAGTACTTC. As protein: CASNSQGALGETQYF. The V call is TRBV7-6, the J call TRBJ2-5, with 9 bases lining up with TRBD1. The CDR3 has 15 residues. Germline CDR1 is SGHVS and CDR2 is FNYEAQ. The V segment lost 7 bases and the J segment 5 bases; nucleotides outside the gene matches: 11.

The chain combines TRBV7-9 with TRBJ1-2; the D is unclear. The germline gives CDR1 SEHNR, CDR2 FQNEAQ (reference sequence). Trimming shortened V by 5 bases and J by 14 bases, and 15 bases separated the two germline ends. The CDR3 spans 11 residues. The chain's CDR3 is CASSPFEARTF. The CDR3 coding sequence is TGTGCCAGCAGCCCATTCGAAGCGAGAACCTTC.

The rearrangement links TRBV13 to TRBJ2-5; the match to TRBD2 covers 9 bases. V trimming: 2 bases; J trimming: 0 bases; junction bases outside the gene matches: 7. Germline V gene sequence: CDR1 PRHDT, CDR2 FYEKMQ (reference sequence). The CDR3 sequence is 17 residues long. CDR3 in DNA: TGTGCCAGCAGCTTAACATCGGCTAGCGGGGACCAAGAGACCCAGTACTTC. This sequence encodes CASSLTSASGDQETQYF.

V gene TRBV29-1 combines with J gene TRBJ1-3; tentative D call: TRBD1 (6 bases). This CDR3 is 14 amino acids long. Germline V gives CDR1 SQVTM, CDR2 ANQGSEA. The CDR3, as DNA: TGCGGGGGGGGTGACAGGTTTGCTGGAAACACCATATATTTT. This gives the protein CGGGDRFAGNTIYF.